Given below is one T cell receptor (beta chain) in context. Its target is not known. The sample is drawn from a study of graft-versus-host responses after intestinal transplantation. For the study at large: Every recipient had anti-thymocyte globulin induction and three to four years of tacrolimus plus steroids.

Points from the study as a whole: Ileal or blood samples showed some GvH clones first, and such clones were also found in recipient marrow.

The CDR3 is 12 residues long. Trimming took 8 bases from V and 1 from J, leaving 6 bases between them. Looked up from germline, CDR1 is MNHNS and CDR2 is SASEGT. Method: immunoSEQ multiplex PCR; TCRdb's copy keeps in-frame clones and lacks some. The data show about 90,000 clones, with around 80% seen just once and 0.65% to 0.95% held by the top ten. The chain couples TRBV6-1 to TRBJ1-5; the D gene is possibly TRBD1 (5 bases). Sequences were derived from unstimulated CD4+ T cells sorted from spleen or lymph node cells, sampled before intestinal transplant. The receptor comes from a human donor who received an intestinal transplant. The CDR3 sequence: CASRGSNQPQHF. In DNA form, the CDR3 reads TGTGCCAGCCGGGGGAGCAATCAGCCCCAGCATTTT.